These T cell receptor beta chains were read from a single sample in a study of T cells after yellow fever vaccination. TCRdb recomputed calls from the 5' RACE reads with MiXCR, one row per CDR3 protein. The repertoire includes about 320,000 distinct CDR3 sequences, 3.5% to 5% of them detected once, and just under 20% sits in the top ten. Material: PBMCs, obtained 15 days after the yellow fever booster vaccination. The receptors derive from a man younger than 35 who received the YFV17D yellow fever vaccine. CDR3s include the opening cysteine and the closing phenylalanine or tryptophan. The D gene is left open where the match is weak. Clone size is not always given. Where it is, it says once, few, many or a class for expanded clones.

many	TRBJ1-2	TRBD1	TRBV27	14	CASSFGRGLGGYTF	TGTGCCAGCAGTTTTGGGAGGGGGCTTGGCGGCTACACCTTC
few	TRBJ1-2	TRBD1	TRBV27	15	CASSWGQGELYGYTF	TGTGCCAGCAGTTGGGGACAGGGAGAGTTATATGGCTACACCTTC
many	TRBJ1-5	TRBD1	TRBV27	15	CASSLDRGSNQPQHF	TGTGCCAGCAGTTTGGACAGGGGAAGCAATCAGCCCCAGCATTTT
-	TRBJ2-3	TRBD2	TRBV3-1	15	CASSQTSGGTDTQYF	TGTGCCAGCAGCCAAACTAGCGGAGGCACAGATACGCAGTATTTT
many	TRBJ2-5	-	TRBV5-1	13	CASSGGSGLSQYF	TGCGCCAGCAGCGGGGGGAGCGGTTTGTCCCAGTACTTC
many	TRBJ2-1	-	TRBV6-5	14	CASSYWSSYNEQFF	TGTGCCAGCAGTTACTGGAGCTCCTACAATGAGCAGTTCTTC
many	TRBJ2-7	TRBD1	TRBV4-1	15	CASSQRDRGQDEQYF	TGCGCCAGCAGCCAGAGGGACAGGGGGCAGGACGAGCAGTACTTC
few	TRBJ1-2	-	TRBV6-6	15	CASRRFGVVDYGYTF	TGTGCCAGCAGGCGATTCGGGGTGGTGGACTATGGCTACACCTTC
-	TRBJ1-2	-	TRBV28	13	CASTREAAYGYTF	TGTGCCAGCACGCGGGAGGCAGCATATGGCTACACCTTC
few	TRBJ1-4	-	TRBV4-1	19	CASSQGGDVKFATNEKLFF	TGCGCCAGCAGCCAGGGGGGAGACGTAAAGTTTGCAACTAATGAAAAACTGTTTTTT
few	TRBJ1-1	TRBD1	TRBV12-3/TRBV12-4	15	CASSPGTGPGTEAFF	TGTGCCAGCAGTCCCGGGACAGGGCCGGGCACTGAAGCTTTCTTT
-	TRBJ2-4	TRBD1	TRBV18	17	CASSPTAGTGTTLIQYF	TGTGCCAGCTCACCCACAGCCGGGACAGGGACCACCCTCATTCAGTACTTC
few	TRBJ2-7	-	TRBV4-1	18	CASSQGGAVLEMSYEQYF	TGCGCCAGCAGCCAAGGGGGAGCAGTTCTCGAAATGTCCTACGAGCAGTACTTC
many	TRBJ2-1	TRBD2	TRBV10-2	17	CASSLKTTSGTSNEQFF	TGCGCCAGCTCCTTAAAAACGACTAGCGGAACGTCTAATGAGCAGTTCTTC
many	TRBJ1-2	TRBD1	TRBV4-1	13	CASSLGTGNGYTF	TGCGCCAGCAGCCTGGGGACAGGCAATGGCTACACCTTC
many	TRBJ2-7	TRBD1	TRBV5-1	14	CASSSGQGTYEQYF	TGCGCCAGCAGCTCTGGACAGGGAACCTACGAGCAGTACTTC
many	TRBJ2-3	-	TRBV6-5	15	CASNYRLPRTDTQYF	TGTGCCAGCAATTACCGCTTACCCCGCACAGATACGCAGTATTTT
many	TRBJ1-1	-	TRBV18	18	CASSPRIGVPPMNTEAFF	TGTGCCAGCTCACCACGGATAGGGGTCCCACCAATGAACACTGAAGCTTTCTTT
many	TRBJ2-3	-	TRBV5-1	14	CASSLELGRDTQYF	TGCGCCAGCAGCTTGGAGCTAGGAAGGGATACGCAGTATTTT
many	TRBJ1-5	-	TRBV27	14	CASSRDGSNQPQHF	TGTGCCAGCAGCCGAGACGGGAGCAATCAGCCCCAGCATTTT
-	TRBJ1-5	-	TRBV12-3/TRBV12-4	13	CASTRGVRQPQHF	TGTGCCAGCACAAGGGGGGTGCGGCAGCCCCAGCATTTT
many	TRBJ1-4	TRBD1	TRBV7-9	13	CASGGTGIEKLFF	TGTGCCAGCGGTGGGACAGGGATAGAAAAACTGTTTTTT
-	TRBJ2-1	-	TRBV4-3	13	CASSQASGTEQFF	TGCGCCAGCAGCCAGGCGTCGGGGACCGAGCAGTTCTTC
-	TRBJ1-5	TRBD1	TRBV20-1	13	CSAEGQAGQPQHF	TGCAGTGCTGAAGGACAGGCGGGTCAGCCCCAGCATTTT
-	TRBJ1-2	TRBD1	TRBV7-9	13	CASSLGRGQGYTF	TGTGCCAGCAGCTTAGGGAGGGGGCAAGGCTACACCTTC
few	TRBJ2-7	TRBD1	TRBV5-1	14	CASSFQGATGEQYF	TGCGCCAGCAGCTTCCAGGGGGCAACTGGCGAGCAGTACTTC